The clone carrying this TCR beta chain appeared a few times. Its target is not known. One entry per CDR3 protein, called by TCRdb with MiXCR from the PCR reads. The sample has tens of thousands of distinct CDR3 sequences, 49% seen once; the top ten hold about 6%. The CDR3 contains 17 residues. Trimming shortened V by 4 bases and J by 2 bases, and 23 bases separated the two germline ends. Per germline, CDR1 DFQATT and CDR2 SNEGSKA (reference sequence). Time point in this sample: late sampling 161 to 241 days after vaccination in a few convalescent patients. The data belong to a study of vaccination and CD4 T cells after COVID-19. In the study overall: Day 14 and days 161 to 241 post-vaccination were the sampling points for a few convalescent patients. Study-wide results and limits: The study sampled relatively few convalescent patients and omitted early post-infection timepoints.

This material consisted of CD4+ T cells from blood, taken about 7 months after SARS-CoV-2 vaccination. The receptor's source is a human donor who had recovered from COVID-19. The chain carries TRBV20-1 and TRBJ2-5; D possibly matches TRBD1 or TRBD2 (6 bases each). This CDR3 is CSATPEGGYGKQETQYF. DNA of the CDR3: TGCAGTGCTACTCCTGAGGGGGGCTACGGAAAACAAGAGACCCAGTACTTC.